This T cell receptor (beta chain) was retrieved from a study of T-cell memory formation after mild COVID-19. Turning to this clonotype: Its specificity is not known.

TCRdb re-called the 5' RACE reads through MiXCR, storing one row per CDR3 protein. The data show some 40,000 distinct CDR3 sequences, with about 7.3% seen just once and around 1.5% held by the top ten. Findings and caveats of the study: A second wave expanding day 15 to 37 was CD4+-biased; contracting clones were balanced.

This CDR3 has 12 amino acids. Germline V gives CDR1 SNHLY, CDR2 FYNNEI. Trimming shortened V by 5 bases and J by 5 bases, and 9 bases separated the two germline ends. Sequences were obtained from PBMCs or a T cell subset sorted from them (not recorded which). This receptor was taken from a man aged 18 to 30 who had mild COVID-19 (a few samples of this study predate the infection). Cell type and time point are not known. This rearrangement joins TRBV2 to TRBJ2-5; D remains ambiguous. The CDR3 is CASSPRAETQYF. The CDR3 bases are TGTGCCAGCAGTCCTAGGGCGGAGACCCAGTACTTC.